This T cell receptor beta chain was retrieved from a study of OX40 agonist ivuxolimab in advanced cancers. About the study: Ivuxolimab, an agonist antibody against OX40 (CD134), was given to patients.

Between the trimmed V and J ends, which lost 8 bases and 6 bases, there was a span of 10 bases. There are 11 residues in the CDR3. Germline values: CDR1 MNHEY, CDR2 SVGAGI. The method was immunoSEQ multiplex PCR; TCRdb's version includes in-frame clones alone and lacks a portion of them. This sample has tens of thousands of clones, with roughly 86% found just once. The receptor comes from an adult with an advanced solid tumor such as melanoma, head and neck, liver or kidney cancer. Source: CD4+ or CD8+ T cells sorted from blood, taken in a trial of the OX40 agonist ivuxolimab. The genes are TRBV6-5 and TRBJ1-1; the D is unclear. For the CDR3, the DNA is TGTGCCAGCCGTGGGTTCTCTGAAGCTTTCTTT. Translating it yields CASRGFSEAFF.